What follows are 20 T cell receptor beta chains derived from one specimen sequenced in a study of T cells in Graves' hyperthyroidism and ophthalmopathy. RNA transcripts gave rise to amplified TCR beta CDR3 regions. A first-round RT-PCR of the TCR CDR3 used the HTBI primer set. TCRdb re-derived calls from the multiplex PCR reads in MiXCR, one entry per CDR3 protein. The top ten hold about 40% of the sample, which has roughly 110,000 distinct CDR3 sequences, about a sixth seen once. Sequenced: blood. The receptor source for this set is a woman in her 50s with Graves' hyperthyroidism.

The chain uses TRBV5-6 and TRBJ1-2; 8 bases map to TRBD1. The CDR3 is 14 amino acids. Germline V gene sequence: CDR1 SGHDT, CDR2 YYEEEE. The V segment lost 3 bases and the J segment 4 bases; nucleotides outside the gene matches: 5. The CDR3 region has the DNA TGTGCCAGCAGCTCCGGACAGGGATTCTATGGCTACACCTTC. It codes for CASSSGQGFYGYTF.

This clonotype was detected many times. This chain connects TRBV28 to TRBJ1-2, with D perhaps matching TRBD1 (5 bases). Germline V gives CDR1 MDHEN, CDR2 SYDVKM. Trimming took off 6 bases at V and 5 bases at J, with 25 bases between the two ends. There are 17 residues in the CDR3. The chain's CDR3 is CASRIYGAARRGYGYTF. CDR3 DNA: TGTGCCAGCAGAATCTACGGGGCCGCAAGGCGGGGGTATGGCTACACCTTC.

This clonotype was detected ten times or more. The chain recombines TRBV5-6 with TRBJ1-1; possibly TRBD1 for D (6 bases). CDR1 and CDR2 from the germline V gene are SGHDT and YYEEEE. V dropped 1 base and J dropped 11 bases, with 18 bases sitting between them. The CDR3 has 14 residues. CDR3 in amino acids: CASSLYPAARGAFF. The CDR3 DNA follows: TGTGCCAGCAGCTTGTACCCCGCGGCCAGGGGCGCTTTCTTT.

This clonotype was counted ten times or more. CDR3 sequence: CASSDWAGWDGYTF. Written as DNA, the CDR3 is TGTGCCAGCAGTGATTGGGCAGGATGGGATGGCTACACCTTC. The chain carries TRBV2 and TRBJ1-2; no reliable D call. Germline lookup yields CDR1 SNHLY and CDR2 FYNNEI. CDR3 length: 14 residues. Trimming removed 3 bases from V and 6 bases from J, with 14 bases in between.

The chain has TRBV9 and TRBJ2-2; D uncertain. Germline assignment: CDR1 SGDLS and CDR2 YYNGEE. V gave up 0 bases and J gave up 1 base, with 7 bases separating them. The CDR3 has 15 amino acids. In DNA form, the CDR3 reads TGTGCCAGCAGCGTAGAGGAGAGGAACACCGGGGAGCTGTTTTTT. Its protein is CASSVEERNTGELFF.

This clonotype appeared many times. The chain joins TRBV10-2 to TRBJ2-1, with D perhaps matching TRBD2 (7 bases). CDR3 length equals 17 residues. The V end was cut by 8 bases, the J end by 0 bases, with 20 bases between. Germline V gene data show CDR1 as WSHSY and CDR2 as SAAADI. The CDR3 DNA sequence: TGCGCCAGCCAGAGGGGGAGCGGGGATAGCTCCTACAATGAGCAGTTCTTC. Translated, it gives CASQRGSGDSSYNEQFF.

This clonotype was observed many times. The rearrangement joins TRBV28 to TRBJ2-1; 8 positions agree with TRBD2. Trimming cost V 4 bases and J 5 bases; bases outside gene matches: 7. The CDR3 is made up of 15 amino acids. Germline CDR1 and CDR2: MDHEN and SYDVKM. CDR3 nucleotide sequence: TGTGCCAGCAGTTCCCTTGGGGGACTAGACAATGAGCAGTTCTTC. As protein: CASSSLGGLDNEQFF.

This clonotype has a count of ten or more. The chain has TRBV10-3 and TRBJ2-7; TRBD1 agrees at 9 bases. The trim removed 6 bases at V and 4 bases at J, leaving 4 bases unmatched. Per the germline V gene, CDR1 is ENHRY and CDR2 is SYGVKD. The CDR3 spans 13 residues. The CDR3 DNA reads TGTGCCATCAGCAGGGACAGGGAGTACGAGCAGTACTTC. Translating gives CAISRDREYEQYF.

The chain recombines TRBV7-3 with TRBJ1-2; TRBD1 matches 7 bases. Germline trimming cut 4 bases from V and 4 bases from J; bases unmatched to any gene: 18. CDR1 is SGHTA and CDR2 is FQGTGA in the germline V gene. The CDR3 runs 18 residues. CDR3 residues: CASSSPDRTGSIIYGYTF. The CDR3 DNA is TGTGCCAGCAGCTCACCGGACAGGACCGGGAGTATAATCTATGGCTACACCTTC.

The table lists this clonotype with many counts. The V gene is TRBV6-1, the J gene TRBJ2-5, with D possibly being TRBD2 (5 bases). The CDR3 runs 15 residues. The germline CDR1 and CDR2 sequences are MNHNS and SASEGT. V lost 2 bases and J lost 1, with 11 bases in between. The CDR3 is CASSESGDIQETQYF. The CDR3 nucleotides are TGTGCCAGCAGTGAAAGCGGAGATATCCAAGAGACCCAGTACTTC.

This clonotype was recorded a few times. This chain joins TRBV6-5 and TRBJ2-1, with 7 bases fitting TRBD2. The germline V gene encodes CDR1 MNHEY and CDR2 SVGAGI. Trimming took 0 bases from V and 4 from J; bases not matched to a gene: 6. CDR3 length: 16 amino acids. The CDR3 DNA follows: TGTGCCAGCAGTTACTCGAGGGCGGGAGCTTACAATGAGCAGTTCTTC. This codes for CASSYSRAGAYNEQFF.

Comment on this clonotype: Compared with germline, one end of the junction differs, possibly owing to a read error. The chain uses TRBV6-1 and TRBJ2-7; TRBD2 agrees at 8 bases. CDR1 and CDR2 from the germline V gene are MNHNS and SASEGT. The CDR3 has 16 residues. CDR3 sequence (DNA): TGTGCCAGCAGTGAAGGCGTAACTAGCGGATGGTACGAACAGTACTTC. Protein: CASSEGVTSGWYEQYF.

This clonotype was counted ten times or more. Here the CDR3 reads CASSLDGTSSNEQFF. The CDR3, as DNA: TGTGCCAGCAGCTTAGATGGGACTAGCAGCAATGAGCAGTTCTTC. The rearrangement uses TRBV11-1 and TRBJ2-1; 9 bases are shared with TRBD2. V lost 1 base to trimming and J lost 6 bases; unmatched junction nucleotides: 4. There are 15 residues in the CDR3. Germline lookup yields CDR1 SGHAT and CDR2 FQDESV (reference sequence).

This clonotype was recorded many times. The chain links TRBV28 to TRBJ1-1; D not certain. The CDR3 totals 13 residues. V lost 10 bases and J 5 bases, leaving 17 bases between the germline ends. The germline CDR1 and CDR2 sequences are MDHEN and SYDVKM. The CDR3 DNA is TGTGCCACCAAAACACCCGGGAGGACTGAAGCTTTCTTT. Its protein product is CATKTPGRTEAFF.

V gene TRBV10-3 combines with J gene TRBJ1-4; 9 bases agree with TRBD1. Germline-derived CDR1 and CDR2 are ENHRY and SYGVKD. J was trimmed by 5 bases and V by 11 bases; bases with no gene match: 6. The CDR3 is made up of 13 amino acids. The CDR3 region is CAWRGQGNEKLFF. The CDR3 DNA reads as TGTGCCTGGAGGGGACAGGGAAATGAAAAACTGTTTTTT.

This clonotype was recorded at least ten times. V is TRBV9 and J is TRBJ1-6; 7 bases line up with TRBD1. Germline V gene sequence: CDR1 SGDLS, CDR2 YYNGEE. Trimming took 1 base from V and 7 from J; bases not matched to a gene: 2. The length of the CDR3 is 14 residues. CDR3 sequence: CASSVRDRNSPLHF. The CDR3 nucleotides are TGTGCCAGCAGCGTAAGGGACAGAAATTCACCCCTCCACTTT.

This clonotype was counted a single time. V gene TRBV30 combines with J gene TRBJ2-7, with a weak D call TRBD2 (5 bases). The germline V and J ends were trimmed by 4 bases and 4 bases, with 11 bases remaining between them. Germline-derived CDR1 and CDR2 are GTSNPN and SVGIG (reference sequence). The length of the CDR3 is 12 residues. This CDR3 reads CAWKREAYEQYV. The CDR3 region has the DNA TGTGCCTGGAAACGGGAAGCATACGAGCAGTACGTC.

This clonotype came up many times. The genes are TRBV28 and TRBJ1-2; a possible D gene is TRBD1 (6 bases). The germline CDR1 and CDR2 sequences are MDHEN and SYDVKM. The germline V and J ends were trimmed by 7 bases and 5 bases, with 14 bases remaining between them. CDR3 length equals 13 residues. The CDR3 protein is CASKAQGKYGYTF. The DNA for the CDR3 is TGTGCCAGCAAGGCTCAGGGGAAATATGGCTACACCTTC.

This clonotype appeared many times. The gene calls are TRBV4-1 and TRBJ1-5; perhaps TRBD1 as D (6 bases). Germline CDR1 MGHRA, CDR2 YSYEKL. V shed 1 base and J shed 3 bases, with 13 bases lying between them. The CDR3 extends over 16 amino acids. CDR3 DNA: TGCGCCAGCAGCCAAGTTACAGGGAAGGACAATCAGCCCCAGCATTTT. This codes for CASSQVTGKDNQPQHF.

This clonotype was found many times. J is TRBJ1-4 and V is TRBV7-9, with D unclear. Germline CDR1 SEHNR, CDR2 FQNEAQ (reference sequence). The CDR3 length is 14 residues. Trimming left V 5 bases short and J 6 bases short, with 13 bases between. This CDR3 reads CASSLRAGYEKLFF. CDR3 sequence (DNA): TGTGCCAGCAGCCTAAGGGCGGGCTATGAAAAACTGTTTTTT.